This T cell receptor beta chain appears in the sequencing data of a study of blood T cells in healthy people across ages. The second PCR ran roughly 7 to 11 cycles with a sample-barcoded 5' primer and J-beta primers. TCRdb independently ran MiXCR on the 5' RACE reads; one entry per CDR3 protein. The repertoire holds fewer than 750,000 distinct CDR3 sequences, with 40% to 55% as singletons. Germline CDR1 reads MNHEY; CDR2 reads SVGEGT. The CDR3 is made up of 11 amino acids. V lost 7 bases, J lost 5 bases, and 9 bases lay in between. The chain uses TRBV6-2 or TRBV6-3 and TRBJ2-7, with D maybe TRBD1 (6 bases). The sample taken for sequencing was blood. This TCR derives from an elderly man in good health. The CDR3 nucleotides read TGTGCCAGCAATCGACAGGACGAGCAGTACTTC. Its translation: CASNRQDEQYF.